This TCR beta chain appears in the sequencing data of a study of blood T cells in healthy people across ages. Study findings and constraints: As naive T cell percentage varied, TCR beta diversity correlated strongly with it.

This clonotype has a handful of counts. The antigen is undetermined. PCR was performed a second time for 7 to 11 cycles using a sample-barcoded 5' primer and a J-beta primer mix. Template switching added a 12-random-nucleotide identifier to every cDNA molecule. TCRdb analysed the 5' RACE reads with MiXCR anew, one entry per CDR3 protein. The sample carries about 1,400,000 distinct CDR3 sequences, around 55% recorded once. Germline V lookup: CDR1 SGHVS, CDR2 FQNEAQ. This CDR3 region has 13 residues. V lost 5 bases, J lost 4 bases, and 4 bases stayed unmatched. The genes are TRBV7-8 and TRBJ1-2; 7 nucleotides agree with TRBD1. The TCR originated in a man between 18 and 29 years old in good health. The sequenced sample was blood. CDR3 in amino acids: CASSTTGTYGYTF. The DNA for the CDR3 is TGTGCCAGCAGCACGACAGGGACCTATGGCTACACCTTC.